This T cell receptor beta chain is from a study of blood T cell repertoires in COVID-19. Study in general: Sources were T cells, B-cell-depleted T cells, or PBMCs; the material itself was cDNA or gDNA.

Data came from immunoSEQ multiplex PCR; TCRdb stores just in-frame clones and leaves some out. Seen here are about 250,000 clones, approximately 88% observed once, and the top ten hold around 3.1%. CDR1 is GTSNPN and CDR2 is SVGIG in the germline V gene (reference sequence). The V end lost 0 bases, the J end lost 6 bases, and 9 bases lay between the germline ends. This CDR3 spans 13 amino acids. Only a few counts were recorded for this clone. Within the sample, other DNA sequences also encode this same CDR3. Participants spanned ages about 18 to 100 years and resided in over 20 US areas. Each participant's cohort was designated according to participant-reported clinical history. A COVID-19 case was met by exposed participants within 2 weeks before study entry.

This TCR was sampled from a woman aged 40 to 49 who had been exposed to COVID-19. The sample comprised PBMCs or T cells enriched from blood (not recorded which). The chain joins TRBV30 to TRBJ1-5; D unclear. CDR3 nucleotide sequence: TGTGCCTGGAGTGTAACAGAAGGTCAGCCCCAGCATTTT. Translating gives CAWSVTEGQPQHF.